The TCR beta chain described here comes from a study of technical replicates of blood from several donors. Trimming left V 2 bases short and J 6 bases short, with 4 bases between. The CDR3 has 10 residues. CDR1 and CDR2 (germline): DFQATT, SNEGSKA (reference sequence). The method was immunoSEQ multiplex PCR; TCRdb's version includes in-frame clones alone and lacks a portion of them. The repertoire consists of some 79,000 clones, with approximately 92% occurring once and the leading ten covering approximately 0.4%. This chain uses TRBV20-1 with TRBJ1-1, with D hard to call. The source of this sequence is a human donor in good health. Some clones in this sample may be carry-over from other donors' samples. The specimen sequenced was T cells isolated from PBMCs. Here the CDR3 reads CSARTSEAFF. DNA of the CDR3: TGCAGTGCTAGAACTTCTGAAGCTTTCTTT.